The following is a TCR beta chain sequence with its context. Its antigen remains unknown. V was pared by 6 bases and J by 5 bases, with 12 bases of the junction left unmatched. Germline values: CDR1 SNHLY, CDR2 FYNNEI. This CDR3 has 15 amino acids. The data stem from a study of T cell responses to AZD1222 COVID-19 vaccine. Assay: immunoSEQ multiplex PCR; the TCRdb copy retains only in-frame clones and omits some. The sample has fewer than 180,000 clones, approximately 94% seen once. Study-level results: Among those given AZD1222, only six were seropositive at baseline. A reported finding is that nearly half of spike-specific TCRs target unmutated variant regions. White British ancestry dominated among donors, who included more females, and clonal diversity was possibly underestimated. Spike as a whole was targeted by vaccine-associated CD4 TCRs, dominant at 160-218 and 743-854.

This TCR derives from an adult in good health. The chain employs TRBV2 and TRBJ2-5, with 7 bases aligning to TRBD1. The sample consisted of peripheral blood, taken on day 0 of AZD1222 vaccination. CDR3 nucleotide sequence: TGTGCCAGCAGGAACACTTTGGGACAGAGGGAGACCCAGTACTTC. This sequence encodes CASRNTLGQRETQYF.